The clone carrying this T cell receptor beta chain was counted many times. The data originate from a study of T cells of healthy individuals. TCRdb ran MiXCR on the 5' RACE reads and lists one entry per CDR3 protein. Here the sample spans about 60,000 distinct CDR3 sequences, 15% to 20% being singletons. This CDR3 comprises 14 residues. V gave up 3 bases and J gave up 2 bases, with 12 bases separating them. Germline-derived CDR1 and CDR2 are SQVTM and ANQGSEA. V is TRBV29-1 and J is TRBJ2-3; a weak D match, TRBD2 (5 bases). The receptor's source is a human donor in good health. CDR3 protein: CSVDRGDITDTQYF. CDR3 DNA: TGCAGCGTTGATCGGGGAGATATCACAGATACGCAGTATTTT.